Detailed here is one TCR beta chain. V shed 3 bases, J shed 6 bases, and the junction held 5 bases outside the gene matches. CDR1 MNHEY and CDR2 SMNVEV come from the germline V gene (reference sequence). The length of the CDR3 is 16 residues. Method: immunoSEQ multiplex PCR; TCRdb's copy keeps in-frame clones and lacks some. In the table there are 1,500,000 or so clones, about 96% of which are singletons. The record originates from a study of shared clonotypes between healthy human individuals. Sequencing was carried out using naive CD4+ T cells sorted from blood. Subset in this sample: CD45RA+ positively selected. This chain joins TRBV27 and TRBJ2-5; 15 nucleotides align to TRBD2. This TCR came from a man aged 25 to 40 in good health. The CDR3, as DNA: TGTGCCAGCAGTTTCGCCGGGACTAGCGGGAGGCAGACCCAGTACTTC. It encodes CASSFAGTSGRQTQYF.